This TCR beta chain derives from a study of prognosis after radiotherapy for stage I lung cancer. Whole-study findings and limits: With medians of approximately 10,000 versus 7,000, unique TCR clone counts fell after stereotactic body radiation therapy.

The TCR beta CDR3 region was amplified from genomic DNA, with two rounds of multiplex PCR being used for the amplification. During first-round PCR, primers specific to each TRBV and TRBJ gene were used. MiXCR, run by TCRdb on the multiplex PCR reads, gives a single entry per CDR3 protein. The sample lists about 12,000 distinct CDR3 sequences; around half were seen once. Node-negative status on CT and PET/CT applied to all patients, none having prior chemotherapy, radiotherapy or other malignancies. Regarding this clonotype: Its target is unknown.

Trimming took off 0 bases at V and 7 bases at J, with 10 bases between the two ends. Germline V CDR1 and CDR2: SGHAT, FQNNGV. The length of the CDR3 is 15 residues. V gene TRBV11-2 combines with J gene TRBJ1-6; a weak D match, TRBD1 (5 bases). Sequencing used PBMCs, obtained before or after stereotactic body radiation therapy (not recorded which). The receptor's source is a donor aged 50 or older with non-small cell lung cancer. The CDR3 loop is CASSLERDGNSPLHF. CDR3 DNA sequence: TGTGCCAGCAGCTTAGAGAGGGACGGGAATTCACCCCTCCACTTT. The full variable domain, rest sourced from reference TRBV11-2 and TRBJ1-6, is EAGVAQSPRYKIIEKRQSVAFWCNPISGHATLYWYQQILGQGPKLLIQFQNNGVVDDSQLPKDRFSAERLKGVDSTLKIQPAKLEDSAVYLCASSLERDGNSPLHFGNGTRLTVT.